The 5 T cell receptor beta chains reported below all come from one sample, sequenced in a study of post-analysis software for immune sequencing data. Broader study findings: When patients were compared with controls, about five TRBV segments were more frequent, TRBV5-6, TRBV5-1 and TRBV20-1 among them.

Their cognate antigens are unknown. Researchers reported that TCR beta cDNA libraries carried unique molecular identifiers. From the PCR reads, TCRdb called clonotypes with MiXCR, one entry per CDR3 protein. The table shows 350,000 to 450,000 distinct CDR3 sequences, with less than 40% occurring only once. The source material was blood. The receptor source for this set is a girl aged 10-17 years with multiple sclerosis.

This clonotype was detected a few times. The chain recombines TRBV12-3 or TRBV12-4 with TRBJ2-5, with 11 bases that match TRBD2. This CDR3 is 15 amino acids long. V was clipped by 6 bases and J by 9 bases; unmatched bases: 12. CDR3 protein: CASSSGTSGQGAQYF. For the CDR3, the DNA is TGTGCCAGCAGCTCCGGGACTAGCGGCCAAGGGGCCCAGTACTTC.

This chain uses TRBV10-3 with TRBJ1-1, with a possible D match to TRBD1 (6 bases). The V end was cut by 6 bases, the J end by 1 base, with 9 bases between. This CDR3 comprises 13 residues. Per germline, CDR1 ENHRY and CDR2 SYGVKD. The CDR3 nucleotides are TGTGCCATCAGGGACAGTCAGAACACTGAAGCTTTCTTT. It encodes CAIRDSQNTEAFF.

The J gene is TRBJ2-5, the V gene TRBV12-3 or TRBV12-4; 9 nucleotides match TRBD1. The CDR3 has 15 amino acids. V lost 5 bases and J lost 2; bases outside the gene matches: 6. CDR3 bases: TGTGCCAGCAGTCCACGGGACAGGGCTCAAGAGACCCAGTACTTC. It translates to CASSPRDRAQETQYF.

This clonotype was detected only a few times. CDR3 DNA sequence: TGCAGTGCTCCTGGGGCGGAAGCTTTCTTT. It translates to CSAPGAEAFF. The chain couples TRBV20-1 to TRBJ1-1, with D maybe TRBD1 (5 bases). Germline V gene lookup returns CDR1 DFQATT and CDR2 SNEGSKA (reference sequence). The CDR3 has 10 residues. The V end was cut by 5 bases, the J end by 8 bases, with 9 bases between.

This clonotype was counted only a few times. The chain joins TRBV5-4 to TRBJ2-3; D possibly corresponds to TRBD2 (7 bases). V was shortened by 4 bases and J by 0 bases, with 18 bases between the two germline ends. The CDR3 length is 17 residues. Per germline, CDR1 SGHNT and CDR2 YYREEE (reference sequence). This CDR3 is CASSPLGGGLSTDTQYF. In DNA, the CDR3 is TGTGCCAGCAGCCCATTGGGGGGGGGCCTTAGCACAGATACGCAGTATTTT.